The 11 T cell receptor beta chains reported below all come from one sample, sequenced in a study of T cell responses to AZD1222 COVID-19 vaccine (dated by TCRdb to the early 2020s). Libraries were made using the immunoSEQ multiplex PCR assay. TCRdb took over this immuneACCESS table, retaining in-frame rearrangements with V and J assigned. Such tables are incomplete; in checked studies, under half of the missing clones stem from an unresolved V gene, and the remainder is unexplained. The sample table holds almost 70,000 clones, of which 75% to 85% were seen once. Together, the top ten hold around 15% of the sample. Sample time point, as interpreted from the label and publication: about 28 days (+/-7) after the second vaccine dose. Sequencing used peripheral blood, obtained 28 days after the second AZD1222 dose. The receptors originated from an adult who received the AZD1222 COVID-19 vaccine.

As to this clone: Within the sample, other DNA sequences also encode this same CDR3. The chain couples TRBV5-1 to TRBJ2-1, with 14 bases aligning to TRBD2. Germline V gives CDR1 SGHRS, CDR2 YFSETQ. CDR3 length: 15 amino acids. The ends lost 5 bases at V and 4 bases at J; junction bases unmatched: 2. The CDR3 DNA reads as TGCGCCAGCAGTCGGACTAGCGGGGGGTACAATGAGCAGTTCTTC. Its translation: CASSRTSGGYNEQFF.

DNA of the CDR3: TGTGCCAGCAGTTACCCGGGACAAGAGACCCAGTACTTC. Its protein is CASSYPGQETQYF. This chain connects TRBV6-5 to TRBJ2-5; tentative D call: TRBD2 (5 bases). Trimming removed 2 bases from V and 2 bases from J, with 6 bases in between. The CDR3 runs to 13 residues. Per the germline V gene, CDR1 is MNHEY and CDR2 is SVGAGI.

The gene calls are TRBV19 and TRBJ1-6; D remains ambiguous. The CDR3 covers 15 residues. Trimming stripped 1 base from V and 8 bases from J, with 12 bases between. Germline CDR1 is LNHDA and CDR2 is SQIVND (reference sequence). The CDR3 DNA is TGTGCCAGTAGTATAGCGGAGCCTCAATATTCACCCCTCCACTTT. Translating gives CASSIAEPQYSPLHF.

J is TRBJ1-2 and V is TRBV19; D perhaps matches TRBD1 (5 bases). The germline CDR1 and CDR2 sequences are LNHDA and SQIVND (reference sequence). The CDR3 runs to 13 residues. Trimming took off 7 bases at V and 5 bases at J, with 14 bases between the two ends. The CDR3 sequence is CASKTATGYGYTF. CDR3 DNA: TGTGCCAGTAAGACAGCGACCGGTTATGGCTACACCTTC. Full variable domain (remainder filled in from reference TRBV19 and TRBJ1-2): DGGITQSPKYLFRKEGQNVTLSCEQNLNHDAMYWYRQDPGQGLRLIYYSQIVNDFQKGDIAEGYSVSREKKESFPLTVTSAQKNPTAFYLCASKTATGYGYTFGSGTRLTVV.

The V call is TRBV28, the J call TRBJ2-2; the D gene is possibly TRBD1 (6 bases). V dropped 3 bases and J dropped 1 base, with 15 bases sitting between them. Germline CDR1 MDHEN, CDR2 SYDVKM. The CDR3 sequence is 17 residues long. The CDR3 DNA is TGTGCCAGCAGTTTCCCACCCCCGACAGGGAACACCGGGGAGCTGTTTTTT. It specifies CASSFPPPTGNTGELFF. Full variable domain (outside the CDR3, taken from reference TRBV28 and TRBJ2-2): DVKVTQSSRYLVKRTGEKVFLECVQDMDHENMFWYRQDPGLGLRLIYFSYDVKMKEKGDIPEGYSVSREKKERFSLILESASTNQTSMYLCASSFPPPTGNTGELFFGEGSRLTVL.

The chain recombines TRBV7-9 with TRBJ1-4, with D maybe TRBD1 (5 bases). V was shortened by 5 bases and J by 14 bases, with 15 bases between the two germline ends. Looked up from germline, CDR1 is SEHNR and CDR2 is FQNEAQ (reference sequence). The CDR3 is made up of 12 amino acids. CDR3 nucleotide sequence: TGTGCCAGCAGCCGACAGACTGAGGCCCTGTTTTTT. Its protein is CASSRQTEALFF.

The chain has TRBV28 and TRBJ1-2; D call uncertain. CDR3 length: 11 amino acids. V lost 4 bases, J lost 4 bases, and 4 bases lay in between. In germline, CDR1 is MDHEN, CDR2 SYDVKM. CDR3 bases: TGTGCCAGCAGTTCCGCCTATGGCTACACCTTC. Translating gives CASSSAYGYTF.

The chain joins TRBV5-8 to TRBJ1-2; D is uncertain. CDR1 is SGHTS and CDR2 is YDEGEE in the germline V gene. The V gene lost 1 base and the J gene lost 4 bases, with 14 bases spanning the gap. The CDR3 has 15 residues. Written as DNA, the CDR3 is TGTGCCAGCAGCTTGTCGCCGGGATCAAGCTATGGCTACACCTTC. Protein product: CASSLSPGSSYGYTF.

This clone was counted a few times. The chain joins TRBV6-5 to TRBJ1-5; D not resolved. Germline CDR1 and CDR2: MNHEY and SVGAGI. The CDR3 totals 13 residues. Trimming removed 10 bases at V and 7 bases at J, with 17 bases between. The CDR3 sequence: CATSLVPGQPQHF. In DNA form, the CDR3 reads TGTGCCACCTCATTGGTTCCGGGGCAGCCCCAGCATTTT.

The gene calls are TRBV6-2 or TRBV6-3 and TRBJ1-5, with a possible D match to TRBD1 (5 bases). From germline, CDR1 is MNHEY and CDR2 SVGEGT. V lost 5 bases to trimming and J lost 7 bases, with 15 bases between them. The length of the CDR3 is 14 residues. CDR3 amino acids: CASSGREGKQPQHF. CDR3 nucleotides: TGTGCCAGCAGTGGCAGGGAAGGAAAACAGCCCCAGCATTTT.

The CDR3 coding sequence is TGTGCCAGTAGTTCACAGACAGGGGTAATCTACGAGCAGTACTTC. Its translation is CASSSQTGVIYEQYF. The rearrangement joins TRBV19 to TRBJ2-7; 8 bases fit TRBD1. The CDR3 sequence is 15 residues long. The trim removed 5 bases at V and 3 bases at J, leaving 9 bases unmatched. Looked up from germline, CDR1 is LNHDA and CDR2 is SQIVND (reference sequence).